This entry concerns a single T cell receptor (beta chain). Its antigen is undetermined. The data derive from a study of CXCR3-negative and CXCR3-positive naive CD8 T cells. General study points: TRBV-TRBJ usage was alike in naive CXCR3-negative and CXCR3-positive cells but differed in memory cells.

The TRB cDNA libraries were prepared by 5' RACE with UMI labels. From the 5' RACE reads, TCRdb lists one entry per CDR3 protein and no DNA. The ten top clones account for nearly 0.5%, within a sample of over 100,000 distinct CDR3 sequences. The CDR3 contains 15 residues. CDR1 and CDR2 (germline): SGHTA, FQGNSA. This chain uses TRBV7-2 with TRBJ2-7; without DNA, the TCRdb call of TRBD2 cannot be checked. This sequence originates from a human donor in good health. Some clones in this sample may be carry-over from other donors' samples. Material: naive CXCR3- CD8+ T cells from blood. This sample's subset: CD45RO-CCR7+CD27+CD95- naive CD8+ T cells lacking CXCR3 (TNR3-). The CDR3 sequence: CASSPVAGGSYEQYF.